Listed below are T cell receptor beta chains from one sample, sequenced in a study of graft-versus-host responses after intestinal transplantation. The antigens for these receptors are not known. Generated by immunoSEQ multiplex PCR, the TCRdb table keeps only in-frame clones and is missing some. The sample carries tens of thousands of clones, around nine tenths recorded once. Sequencing was performed on unstimulated CD8+ T cells sorted from spleen or lymph node cells, taken before intestinal transplant. These receptor sequences come from a human donor who received an intestinal transplant. CDR3s include the opening cysteine and the closing phenylalanine or tryptophan. Each record gives: clone size, J gene, V gene, D gene, CDR3 protein, CDR3 DNA. A D gene is named only where the DNA matches it firmly. Only some rows state a clone size, as once, few, many or a class for expanded clones.

abundance: NA; j_gene: TRBJ1-2; v_gene: TRBV29-1; d_gene: NA; CDR3aa: CSVMDGIGEANYGYTF; CDR3nt: TGCAGCGTTATGGACGGAATAGGGGAGGCAAACTATGGCTACACCTTC
abundance: NA; j_gene: TRBJ1-4; v_gene: TRBV15; d_gene: TRBD1; CDR3aa: CATSRDRRTYSTNEKLFF; CDR3nt: TGTGCCACCAGCAGGGACAGGCGGACCTATTCAACTAATGAAAAACTGTTTTTT
abundance: NA; j_gene: TRBJ2-5; v_gene: TRBV6-5; d_gene: NA; CDR3aa: CASSYGPRWETQYF; CDR3nt: TGTGCCAGCAGTTACGGGCCCCGGTGGGAGACCCAGTACTTC
abundance: NA; j_gene: TRBJ2-7; v_gene: TRBV6-5; d_gene: TRBD2; CDR3aa: CASSYAAGDAYEQYF; CDR3nt: TGTGCCAGCAGTTACGCCGCGGGAGACGCCTACGAGCAGTACTTC
abundance: NA; j_gene: TRBJ2-3; v_gene: TRBV4-1; d_gene: TRBD2; CDR3aa: CASSQVTLERGGADTQYF; CDR3nt: TGCGCCAGCAGCCAAGTTACCCTTGAGCGGGGGGGCGCAGATACGCAGTATTTT
abundance: once; j_gene: TRBJ2-1; v_gene: TRBV5-1; d_gene: NA; CDR3aa: CASSLRQGNEQFF; CDR3nt: TGCGCCAGCAGCTTGAGGCAGGGCAATGAGCAGTTCTTC
abundance: NA; j_gene: TRBJ2-5; v_gene: TRBV27; d_gene: NA; CDR3aa: CASRAVGSGYQETQYF; CDR3nt: TGTGCCAGCAGGGCGGTCGGGAGTGGGTACCAAGAGACCCAGTACTTC
abundance: NA; j_gene: TRBJ1-2; v_gene: TRBV29-1; d_gene: NA; CDR3aa: CSVVGVNIYGYTF; CDR3nt: TGCAGCGTTGTAGGGGTCAATATCTATGGCTACACCTTC
abundance: NA; j_gene: TRBJ1-1; v_gene: TRBV7-9; d_gene: NA; CDR3aa: CASSFIRGGKAEAFF; CDR3nt: TGTGCCAGCAGCTTTATAAGGGGTGGGAAGGCTGAAGCTTTCTTT
abundance: NA; j_gene: TRBJ2-7; v_gene: TRBV19; d_gene: NA; CDR3aa: CASSIRQGPYEQYF; CDR3nt: TGTGCCAGTAGTATTCGGCAGGGGCCCTACGAGCAGTACTTC
abundance: NA; j_gene: TRBJ2-5; v_gene: TRBV12-5; d_gene: TRBD1; CDR3aa: CASLRGPGQGKETQYF; CDR3nt: TGTGCTAGTCTCCGGGGCCCAGGACAGGGAAAAGAGACCCAGTACTTC
abundance: NA; j_gene: TRBJ1-2; v_gene: TRBV7-9; d_gene: NA; CDR3aa: CASSLARVETNYGYTF; CDR3nt: TGTGCCAGCAGCTTAGCGCGGGTAGAGACTAACTATGGCTACACCTTC
abundance: NA; j_gene: TRBJ2-5; v_gene: TRBV4-2; d_gene: NA; CDR3aa: CASSQDGGETQYF; CDR3nt: TGTGCCAGCAGCCAAGATGGCGGAGAGACCCAGTACTTC
abundance: NA; j_gene: TRBJ2-1; v_gene: TRBV19; d_gene: NA; CDR3aa: CASSIDQGSSYNEQFF; CDR3nt: TGTGCCAGTAGTATAGATCAAGGGAGCTCCTACAATGAGCAGTTCTTC
abundance: few; j_gene: TRBJ1-4; v_gene: TRBV4-3; d_gene: NA; CDR3aa: CASSQDRRFAEKLFF; CDR3nt: TGCGCCAGCAGCCAAGATAGGAGGTTTGCTGAAAAACTGTTTTTT
abundance: once; j_gene: TRBJ2-1; v_gene: TRBV19; d_gene: TRBD2; CDR3aa: CASSNFGGGYNEQFF; CDR3nt: TGTGCCAGTAGTAATTTCGGGGGGGGGTACAATGAGCAGTTCTTC
abundance: NA; j_gene: TRBJ2-3; v_gene: TRBV9; d_gene: TRBD2; CDR3aa: CASSGGLAGERGASTDTQYF; CDR3nt: TGTGCCAGCAGCGGCGGACTAGCGGGAGAAAGGGGTGCTAGCACAGATACGCAGTATTTT
abundance: NA; j_gene: TRBJ2-6; v_gene: TRBV15; d_gene: NA; CDR3aa: CATSSYTAGINSGANVLTF; CDR3nt: TGTGCCACCAGCAGTTACACAGCCGGGATCAACTCTGGGGCCAACGTCCTGACTTTC
abundance: NA; j_gene: TRBJ2-1; v_gene: TRBV27; d_gene: NA; CDR3aa: CASSLPGREQFF; CDR3nt: TGTGCCAGCAGCCTACCTGGTCGAGAGCAGTTCTTC
abundance: NA; j_gene: TRBJ2-7; v_gene: TRBV4-3; d_gene: TRBD2; CDR3aa: CASSQGLDYEQYF; CDR3nt: TGCGCCAGCAGCCAGGGACTAGATTACGAGCAGTACTTC
abundance: once; j_gene: TRBJ2-7; v_gene: TRBV29-1; d_gene: TRBD1; CDR3aa: CSVEAGGTYEQYF; CDR3nt: TGCAGCGTTGAGGCAGGGGGTACCTACGAGCAGTACTTC
abundance: NA; j_gene: TRBJ2-3; v_gene: TRBV29-1; d_gene: TRBD2; CDR3aa: CSVTSGSTDTQYF; CDR3nt: TGCAGCGTTACTAGCGGGAGCACAGATACGCAGTATTTT
abundance: once; j_gene: TRBJ1-4; v_gene: TRBV7-2; d_gene: TRBD1; CDR3aa: CASSLTGVNEKLFF; CDR3nt: TGTGCCAGCAGCCTCACAGGGGTGAATGAAAAACTGTTTTTT
abundance: NA; j_gene: TRBJ1-2; v_gene: TRBV6-1; d_gene: TRBD1; CDR3aa: CASRAQGADGYTF; CDR3nt: TGTGCCAGCAGGGCTCAGGGGGCGGATGGCTACACCTTC
abundance: NA; j_gene: TRBJ2-6; v_gene: TRBV5-6; d_gene: TRBD2; CDR3aa: CASSSGLPYTSGANVLTF; CDR3nt: TGTGCCAGCAGCTCGGGACTACCCTACACCTCTGGGGCCAACGTCCTGACTTTC
abundance: NA; j_gene: TRBJ2-2; v_gene: TRBV15; d_gene: NA; CDR3aa: CATSPLRGTGELFF; CDR3nt: TGTGCCACCAGCCCCCTCAGGGGTACCGGGGAGCTGTTTTTT
abundance: NA; j_gene: TRBJ1-4; v_gene: TRBV7-9; d_gene: NA; CDR3aa: CASSDPNSPTNEKLFF; CDR3nt: TGTGCCAGCAGCGACCCTAACAGCCCAACTAATGAAAAACTGTTTTTT
abundance: NA; j_gene: TRBJ2-7; v_gene: TRBV7-9; d_gene: NA; CDR3aa: CASSSIEHRGDHEQYF; CDR3nt: TGTGCCAGCAGCTCGATCGAACATCGAGGAGACCACGAGCAGTACTTC
abundance: NA; j_gene: TRBJ1-2; v_gene: TRBV27; d_gene: NA; CDR3aa: CASTTGGLGYTF; CDR3nt: TGTGCCAGCACCACCGGGGGTCTTGGCTACACCTTC